The rows below give T cell receptor beta chains drawn from one sample of a study of a mutant IDH1 vaccine in newly diagnosed glioma. Their antigen targets remain unknown. The data were produced by immunoSEQ multiplex PCR, yet TCRdb's version contains in-frame clones alone and is incomplete. The sample yields about 27,000 clones, about three quarters seen once. The sample in question was PBMCs, obtained from a glioma patient whose treatment included an IDH1 peptide vaccine. The receptors stem from a man aged 40-55 years with glioma. Each CDR3 is given with its conserved first and last residue.

v_gene,j_gene,CDR3aa
TRBV18,TRBJ2-3,CASSQGLEGTDTQYF
TRBV7-2,TRBJ2-5,CASSLAPRTSGREAAQETQYF
TRBV19,TRBJ1-1,CATIRDRVVNTEAFF
TRBV11-3,TRBJ2-5,CASSGVPRETQYF
TRBV18,TRBJ2-1,CASSPGLAVPNEQFF
TRBV19,TRBJ2-3,CASSTNTGGTDTQYF
TRBV30,TRBJ1-1,CAWSVLGTDGAFF
TRBV7-9,TRBJ1-2,CASSLTDRGDYGYTF
TRBV29-1,TRBJ1-1,CSVEPGMNTEAFF
TRBV19,TRBJ1-5,CASSIRGDGNQPQHF
TRBV27,TRBJ2-5,CASSLRTSPQETQYF
TRBV4-1,TRBJ2-1,CASSQDQGSSYNEQFF
TRBV18,TRBJ1-1,CASSPPLGNTEAFF
TRBV6-4,TRBJ2-1,CASSTRANNEQFF
TRBV7-2,TRBJ2-2,CASSLAGWAGGPTGELFF
TRBV6-1,TRBJ2-7,CASRPSQGDEQYF
TRBV5-1,TRBJ2-5,CASSLDAASETQYF
TRBV28,TRBJ2-3,CASSDRGIRDTQYF
TRBV4-2,TRBJ1-3,CASSQGGADSGNTIYF
TRBV5-8,TRBJ2-6,CASSLGGSGANVLTF
TRBV6-5,TRBJ2-5,CASSTDRGETQYF
TRBV5-6,TRBJ2-5,CASITYRDRQETQYF
TRBV15,TRBJ2-3,CATSREEHRLDTQYF
TRBV18,TRBJ1-1,CASSPPIFSKAFF
TRBV4-2,TRBJ2-7,CASSQDRYTYEQYF
TRBV29-1,TRBJ2-5,CSAGGGQETQYF
TRBV7-7,TRBJ2-5,CASSSDASGTQYF
TRBV18,TRBJ1-1,CASSPGGPDTEAFF
TRBV7-8,TRBJ1-1,CASSLEGNTEAFF
TRBV9,TRBJ2-6,CASSVGGSGANVLTF
TRBV6-5,TRBJ1-1,CASSSRQGGITEAFF
TRBV5-6,TRBJ1-2,CASSLARFSNYGYTF
TRBV6-1,TRBJ2-5,CASSEIESRKETQYF
TRBV7-2,TRBJ1-2,CASTTVGYGYTF
TRBV6-1,TRBJ2-1,CASVVTTANEQFF
TRBV18,TRBJ2-7,CASSVTGLAGGPSWEQYF
TRBV27,TRBJ1-1,CASSFHPKERMNTEAFF
TRBV5-1,TRBJ2-3,CASSLAVGSGTDTQYF
TRBV4-3,TRBJ1-1,CASSQDVATEAFF
TRBV6-1,TRBJ2-3,CASSEQPVRGTDTQYF
TRBV19,TRBJ1-3,CASSFRNSGNTIYF
TRBV11-3,TRBJ2-1,CASSGRSSGHNEQFF
TRBV7-2,TRBJ2-7,CASSLHLPGQILYEQYF
TRBV29-1,TRBJ2-2,CSVVSLATGTGELFF
TRBV6-5,TRBJ1-5,CASSYRGRDQPQHF
TRBV11-2,TRBJ2-3,CASSSNPGQEVQYF
TRBV19,TRBJ2-5,CASSPGQASPQETQYF
TRBV5-4,TRBJ2-5,CASSPETGWETQYF